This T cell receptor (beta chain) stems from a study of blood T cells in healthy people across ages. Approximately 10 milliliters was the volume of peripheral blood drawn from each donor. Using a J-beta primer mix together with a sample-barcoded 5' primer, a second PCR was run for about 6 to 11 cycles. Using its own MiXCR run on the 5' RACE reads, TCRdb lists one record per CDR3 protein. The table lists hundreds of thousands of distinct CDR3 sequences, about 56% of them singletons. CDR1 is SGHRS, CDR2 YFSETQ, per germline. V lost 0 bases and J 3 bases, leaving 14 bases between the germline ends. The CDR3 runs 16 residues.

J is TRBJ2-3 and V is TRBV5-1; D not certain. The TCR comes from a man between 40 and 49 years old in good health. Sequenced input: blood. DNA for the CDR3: TGCGCCAGCAGCTTGGCCCTATTCCGGTTAACAGATACGCAGTATTTT. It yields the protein CASSLALFRLTDTQYF.